This T cell receptor beta chain was observed in a study of T cell responses to AZD1222 COVID-19 vaccine. Study-wide results and limits: There were mostly white British donors and more females than males, and clonal diversity was possibly underestimated. Unmutated variant regions reportedly attract nearly half of all spike-specific TCRs.

The method was immunoSEQ multiplex PCR; TCRdb's version includes in-frame clones alone and lacks a portion of them. Of approximately 150,000 clones in the sample, 70% to 90% are singletons; the top ten hold approximately 5.4%. The CDR3 length is 14 residues. V was shortened by 3 bases and J by 8 bases, with 15 bases between the two germline ends. Germline lookup yields CDR1 KGHDR and CDR2 SFDVKD. To note about this clone: No antigen is known for it.

Researchers grouped second doses given at about 4 or about 12 weeks into one pool. J is TRBJ1-2 and V is TRBV24-1, with a weak D call TRBD1 (6 bases). The source material was peripheral blood, sampled 28 days after the second AZD1222 dose. The sequence was obtained from an adult who received the AZD1222 COVID-19 vaccine. The CDR3 loop reads CATSDDFRGGGYTF. The CDR3 coding sequence is TGTGCCACCAGTGATGATTTCAGGGGAGGCGGCTACACCTTC.